These T cell receptor beta chains were read from a single sample in a study of vaccination and CD4 T cells after COVID-19. TCRdb re-derived calls from the PCR reads in MiXCR, one entry per CDR3 protein. The table shows around 15,000 distinct CDR3 sequences, with approximately 48% occurring only once. Antigens for these TCRs are unknown. Sequencing was performed on CD4+ T cells from blood, cultured in vitro. These receptors were obtained from a human donor who had recovered from COVID-19. Both conserved end residues are part of each CDR3. A D gene is named only where the DNA matches it firmly. Clone size, where shown, is once, few, many, or a class for clones that have expanded.

15	NA	TRBJ2-1	TRBV7-6	TRBD2	CASTSSSGEYNEQFF	TGTGCCAGCACGTCCAGCAGCGGGGAATACAATGAGCAGTTCTTC
15	NA	TRBJ2-2	TRBV6-1	TRBD1	CASEGQGAGTGELFF	TGTGCCAGCGAGGGACAGGGGGCTGGGACCGGGGAGCTGTTTTTT
14	NA	TRBJ1-4	TRBV18	NA	CASSPAGGNEKLFF	TGTGCCAGCTCACCCGCGGGGGGTAATGAAAAACTGTTTTTT
15	NA	TRBJ2-2	TRBV6-1	NA	CASTLHHSNTGELFF	TGTGCCAGCACCTTACATCACTCCAACACCGGGGAGCTGTTTTTT
12	NA	TRBJ1-4	TRBV30	TRBD1	CAWGQGREKLFF	TGTGCCTGGGGACAGGGGCGGGAAAAACTGTTTTTT
12	NA	TRBJ2-7	TRBV2	NA	CASQPGPYEQYF	TGTGCCAGCCAGCCAGGGCCCTACGAGCAGTACTTC
14	NA	TRBJ1-1	TRBV30	NA	CAWSVRRVGTEAFF	TGTGCCTGGAGTGTACGCCGGGTAGGGACTGAAGCTTTCTTT
14	NA	TRBJ1-6	TRBV2	TRBD1	CATNLGQGNSPLHF	TGTGCCACCAACCTCGGACAGGGAAATTCACCCCTCCACTTT
12	medium-sized	TRBJ2-7	TRBV12-3/TRBV12-4	NA	CASARGNYEQYF	TGTGCCAGCGCGCGGGGCAACTACGAGCAGTACTTC
10	NA	TRBJ1-2	TRBV20-1	NA	CSADGYGYTF	TGCAGTGCGGATGGATATGGCTACACCTTC
15	NA	TRBJ2-5	TRBV20-1	NA	CSATRQGRAGETQYF	TGCAGTGCTACCCGTCAGGGGAGGGCCGGAGAGACCCAGTACTTC
16	few	TRBJ2-7	TRBV11-3	TRBD2	CASSRSSGQTVYEQYF	TGTGCCAGCAGCCGATCTAGCGGTCAAACGGTCTACGAGCAGTACTTC
13	NA	TRBJ1-6	TRBV6-1	TRBD1	CASRDRDNSPLHF	TGTGCCAGCAGGGACAGGGATAATTCACCCCTCCACTTT
13	NA	TRBJ2-5	TRBV11-1	TRBD1	CASSWDRDETQYF	TGTGCCAGCAGCTGGGACAGGGACGAGACCCAGTACTTC
14	NA	TRBJ2-5	TRBV27	NA	CASSLKGGQETQYF	TGTGCCAGCAGTTTAAAGGGGGGGCAAGAGACCCAGTACTTC
18	NA	TRBJ2-7	TRBV21-1	NA	CASRNDPGPPKRSYEQYF	TGTGCCAGCAGAAACGACCCGGGACCCCCGAAACGCTCCTACGAGCAGTACTTC
15	NA	TRBJ2-5	TRBV19	TRBD1	CASSIPRTGGETQYF	TGTGCCAGTAGTATCCCACGGACAGGGGGAGAGACCCAGTACTTC
13	once	TRBJ2-7	TRBV11-3	TRBD1	CASSTGTGPEQYF	TGTGCCAGCAGCACCGGGACAGGGCCCGAGCAGTACTTC
13	few	TRBJ1-5	TRBV19	NA	CASSMGGRKPQHF	TGTGCCAGTAGTATGGGGGGGAGAAAGCCCCAGCATTTT
13	NA	TRBJ2-1	TRBV18	NA	CASSPGFWNEQFF	TGTGCCAGCTCACCAGGTTTTTGGAATGAGCAGTTCTTC
13	few	TRBJ1-1	TRBV7-9	NA	CASNGVRNTEAFF	TGTGCCAGCAACGGAGTACGGAACACTGAAGCTTTCTTT
15	NA	TRBJ1-6	TRBV4-2	NA	CASSQLSQELSPLHF	TGTGCCAGCAGCCAACTTTCGCAGGAGCTTTCACCCCTCCACTTT
15	NA	TRBJ2-2	TRBV28	TRBD2	CASTKAGGGTGELFF	TGTGCCAGCACTAAAGCGGGAGGGGGCACCGGGGAGCTGTTTTTT
13	few	TRBJ1-1	TRBV2	TRBD1	CASRTGANTEAFF	TGTGCCAGCAGGACAGGGGCGAACACTGAAGCTTTCTTT
14	few	TRBJ1-1	TRBV5-1	NA	CASSDGPRDTEAFF	TGCGCCAGCAGTGACGGGCCTAGGGACACTGAAGCTTTCTTT
16	few	TRBJ1-1	TRBV11-2	NA	CASSLWAGAGDTEAFF	TGTGCCAGCAGCTTATGGGCGGGGGCCGGGGACACTGAAGCTTTCTTT
14	few	TRBJ1-3	TRBV6-1	TRBD1	CASSTGQGVYTIYF	TGTGCCAGCAGCACGGGACAGGGTGTATACACCATATATTTT
14	NA	TRBJ1-1	TRBV7-9	NA	CASSLEGPYTEAFF	TGTGCCAGCAGCTTAGAAGGGCCCTACACTGAAGCTTTCTTT
14	few	TRBJ1-2	TRBV7-9	TRBD1	CASSTETGNYGYTF	TGTGCCAGCAGCACCGAGACAGGGAACTATGGCTACACCTTC
14	few	TRBJ1-1	TRBV7-9	NA	CASSLNLEGTEAFF	TGTGCCAGCAGCTTAAATCTCGAGGGAACTGAAGCTTTCTTT
13	NA	TRBJ1-1	TRBV15	NA	CATSRDGGGDAFF	TGTGCCACCAGCAGAGATGGGGGAGGGGATGCTTTCTTT
13	NA	TRBJ2-2	TRBV7-2	TRBD2	CASSLTSSGELFF	TGTGCCAGCAGCCTGACTAGCTCCGGGGAGCTGTTTTTT
16	NA	TRBJ1-5	TRBV19	NA	CASSSSIAGEVQPQHF	TGTGCCAGTAGTTCCTCCATTGCAGGGGAGGTTCAGCCCCAGCATTTT
14	NA	TRBJ1-2	TRBV28	TRBD1	CASSSPGQGPGYTF	TGTGCCAGCAGTTCACCCGGACAGGGGCCGGGCTACACCTTC
13	few	TRBJ1-1	TRBV27	NA	CASSSPLGGEAFF	TGTGCCAGCAGTTCCCCTCTGGGGGGTGAAGCTTTCTTT
15	NA	TRBJ1-3	TRBV19	NA	CASRRLDEPGNTIYF	TGTGCCAGTAGAAGGCTGGACGAGCCTGGAAACACCATATATTTT
15	NA	TRBJ1-4	TRBV2	TRBD1	CASRPTGGTNEKLFF	TGTGCCAGCAGGCCGACAGGGGGTACTAATGAAAAACTGTTTTTT
15	few	TRBJ1-5	TRBV19	TRBD1	CASSTSTGNSQPQHF	TGTGCCAGTAGTACCTCGACAGGGAATAGTCAGCCCCAGCATTTT
14	NA	TRBJ2-5	TRBV27	TRBD1	CASSPQGLSETQYF	TGTGCCAGCAGTCCACAGGGGCTTTCGGAGACCCAGTACTTC
14	once	TRBJ2-1	TRBV5-8	NA	CASSFDAAYDEQFF	TGTGCCAGCAGCTTCGATGCGGCCTACGATGAGCAGTTCTTC
14	NA	TRBJ1-1	TRBV7-3	NA	CASSLGRGNTEAFF	TGTGCCAGCAGCTTAGGTAGGGGAAACACTGAAGCTTTCTTT
14	few	TRBJ1-1	TRBV5-8	TRBD1	CASSRTGWNTEAFF	TGTGCCAGCAGCCGGACAGGGTGGAACACTGAAGCTTTCTTT
14	NA	TRBJ2-7	TRBV5-3	TRBD1	CARSGRDRGHEQYF	TGTGCCAGAAGCGGCCGCGACAGGGGACACGAGCAGTACTTC
14	few	TRBJ2-5	TRBV7-7	NA	CASSPGPNQETQYF	TGTGCTAGCAGCCCGGGACCCAACCAAGAGACCCAGTACTTC
13	few	TRBJ1-5	TRBV30	NA	CAWSIRGNQPQHF	TGTGCCTGGAGTATTAGGGGCAATCAGCCCCAGCATTTT
14	NA	TRBJ2-4	TRBV7-9	NA	CASSLQGAKNIQYF	TGTGCCAGCAGCTTACAAGGGGCCAAAAACATTCAGTACTTC
11	few	TRBJ1-5	TRBV7-3	NA	CASSLDGPLHF	TGTGCCAGCAGCTTAGATGGCCCTTTGCATTTT
15	NA	TRBJ2-3	TRBV19	TRBD1	CASSIRDRESDTQYF	TGTGCCAGTAGTATAAGGGACAGGGAGTCAGATACGCAGTATTTT